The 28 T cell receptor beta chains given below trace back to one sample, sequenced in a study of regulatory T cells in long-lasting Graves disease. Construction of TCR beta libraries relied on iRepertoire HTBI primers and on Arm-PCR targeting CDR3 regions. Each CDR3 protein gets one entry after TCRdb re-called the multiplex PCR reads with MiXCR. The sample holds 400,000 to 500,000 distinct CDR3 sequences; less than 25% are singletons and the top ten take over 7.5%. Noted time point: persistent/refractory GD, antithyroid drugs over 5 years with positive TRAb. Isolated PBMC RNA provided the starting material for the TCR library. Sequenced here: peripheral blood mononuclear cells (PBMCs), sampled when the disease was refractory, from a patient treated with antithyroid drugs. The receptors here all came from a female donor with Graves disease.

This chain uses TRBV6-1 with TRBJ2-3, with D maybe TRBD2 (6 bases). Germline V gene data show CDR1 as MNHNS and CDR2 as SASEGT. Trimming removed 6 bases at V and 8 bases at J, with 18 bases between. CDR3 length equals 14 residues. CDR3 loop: CASRDGLRFVTQYF. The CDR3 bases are TGTGCCAGCAGGGACGGACTACGTTTTGTTACGCAGTATTTT.

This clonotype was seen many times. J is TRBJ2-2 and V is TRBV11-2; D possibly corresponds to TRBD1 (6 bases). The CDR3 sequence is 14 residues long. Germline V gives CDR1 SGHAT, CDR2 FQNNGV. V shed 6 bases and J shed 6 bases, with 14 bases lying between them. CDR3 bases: TGTGCCAGCAGTTTCCCAGGGGCAGCCGGGGAGCTGTTTTTT. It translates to CASSFPGAAGELFF.

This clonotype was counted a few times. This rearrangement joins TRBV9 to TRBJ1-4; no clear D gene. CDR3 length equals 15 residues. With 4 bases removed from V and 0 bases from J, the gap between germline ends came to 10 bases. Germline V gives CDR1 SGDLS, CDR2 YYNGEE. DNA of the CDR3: TGTGCCAGCAGCTCGGGTCTTGCAACTAATGAAAAACTGTTTTTT. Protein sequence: CASSSGLATNEKLFF.

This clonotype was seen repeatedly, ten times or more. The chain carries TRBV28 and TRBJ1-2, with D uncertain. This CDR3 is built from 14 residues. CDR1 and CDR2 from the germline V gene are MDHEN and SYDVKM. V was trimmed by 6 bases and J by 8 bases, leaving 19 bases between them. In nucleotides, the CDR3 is TGTGCCAGCAGCCCCCGGTTTGTTACCGCCGGCTACACCTTC. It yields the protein CASSPRFVTAGYTF.

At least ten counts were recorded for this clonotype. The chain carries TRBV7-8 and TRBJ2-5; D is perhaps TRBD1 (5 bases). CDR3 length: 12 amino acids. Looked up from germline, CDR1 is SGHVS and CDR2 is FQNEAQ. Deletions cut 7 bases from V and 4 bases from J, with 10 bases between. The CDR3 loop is CASILRGETQYF. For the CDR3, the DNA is TGTGCCAGCATCCTTAGGGGAGAGACCCAGTACTTC.

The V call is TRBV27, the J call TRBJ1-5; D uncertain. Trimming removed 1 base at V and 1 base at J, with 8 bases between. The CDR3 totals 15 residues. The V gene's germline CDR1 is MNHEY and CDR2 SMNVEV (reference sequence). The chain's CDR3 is CASSLYGVSNQPQHF. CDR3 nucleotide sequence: TGTGCCAGCAGTTTATATGGGGTGAGCAATCAGCCCCAGCATTTT.

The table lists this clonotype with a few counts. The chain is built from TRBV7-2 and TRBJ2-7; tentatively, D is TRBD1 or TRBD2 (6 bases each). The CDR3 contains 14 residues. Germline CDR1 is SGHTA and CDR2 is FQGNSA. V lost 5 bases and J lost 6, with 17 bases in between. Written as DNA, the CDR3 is TGTGCCAGCAGCCCGACGGGGGCCGTTCTCGAGCAGTACTTC. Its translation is CASSPTGAVLEQYF.

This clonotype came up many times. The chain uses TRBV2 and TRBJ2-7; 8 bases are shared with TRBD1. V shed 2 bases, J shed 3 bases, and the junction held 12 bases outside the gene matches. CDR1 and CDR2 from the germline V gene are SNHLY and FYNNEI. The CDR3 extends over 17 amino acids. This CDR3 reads CASSEYGPRDRSYEQYF. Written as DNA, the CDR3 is TGTGCCAGCAGTGAATACGGACCAAGGGACAGGAGCTACGAGCAGTACTTC. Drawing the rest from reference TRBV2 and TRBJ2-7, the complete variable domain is EPEVTQTPSHQVTQMGQEVILRCVPISNHLYFYWYRQILGQKVEFLVSFYNNEISEKSEIFDDQFSVERPDGSNFTLKIRSTKLEDSAMYFCASSEYGPRDRSYEQYFGPGTRLTVT.

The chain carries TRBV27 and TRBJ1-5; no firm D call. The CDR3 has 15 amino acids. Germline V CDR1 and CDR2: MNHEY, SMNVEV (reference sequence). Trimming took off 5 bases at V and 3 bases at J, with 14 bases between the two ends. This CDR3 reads CASSHSGEYNQPQHF. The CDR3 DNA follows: TGTGCCAGCAGTCACTCAGGAGAGTACAATCAGCCCCAGCATTTT.

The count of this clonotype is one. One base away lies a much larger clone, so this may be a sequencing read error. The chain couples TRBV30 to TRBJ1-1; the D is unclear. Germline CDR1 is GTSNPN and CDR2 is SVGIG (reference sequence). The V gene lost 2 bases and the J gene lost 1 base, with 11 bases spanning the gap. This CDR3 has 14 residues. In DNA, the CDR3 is TGTGCCTGGAGTCCACCAACAACGAACACTGAAGCTTTCTTT. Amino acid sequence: CAWSPPTTNTEAFF.

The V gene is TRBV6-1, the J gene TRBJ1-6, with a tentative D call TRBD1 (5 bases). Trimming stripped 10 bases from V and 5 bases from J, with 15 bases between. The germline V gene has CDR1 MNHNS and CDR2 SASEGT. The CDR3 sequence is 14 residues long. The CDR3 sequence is CATTGTRHNSPLHF. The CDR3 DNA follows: TGTGCCACCACCGGGACCAGACATAATTCACCCCTCCACTTT.

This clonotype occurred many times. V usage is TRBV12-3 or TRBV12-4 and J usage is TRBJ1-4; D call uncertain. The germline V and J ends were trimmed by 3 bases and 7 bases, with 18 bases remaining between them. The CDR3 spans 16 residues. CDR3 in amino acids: CASSFDLSGIVEKLFF. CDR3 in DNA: TGTGCCAGCAGTTTCGATTTGTCGGGGATTGTTGAAAAACTGTTTTTT.

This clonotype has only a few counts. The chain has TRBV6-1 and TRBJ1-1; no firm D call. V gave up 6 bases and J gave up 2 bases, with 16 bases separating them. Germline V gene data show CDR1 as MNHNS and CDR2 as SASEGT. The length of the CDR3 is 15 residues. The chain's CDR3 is CASSTSGSTNTEAFF. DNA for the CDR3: TGTGCCAGCAGCACTTCGGGGTCCACTAACACTGAAGCTTTCTTT.

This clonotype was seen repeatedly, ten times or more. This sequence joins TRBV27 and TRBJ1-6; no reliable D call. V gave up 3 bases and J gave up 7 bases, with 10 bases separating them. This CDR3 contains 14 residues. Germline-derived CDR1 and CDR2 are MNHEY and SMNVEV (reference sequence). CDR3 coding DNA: TGTGCCAGCAGTTTCTCTGTCTTGAATTCACCCCTCCACTTT. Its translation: CASSFSVLNSPLHF.

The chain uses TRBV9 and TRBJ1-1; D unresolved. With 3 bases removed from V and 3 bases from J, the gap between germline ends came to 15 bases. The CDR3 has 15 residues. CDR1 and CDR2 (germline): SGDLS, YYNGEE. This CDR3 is CASSASDGPDTEAFF. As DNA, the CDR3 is TGTGCCAGCAGCGCCTCCGACGGCCCTGACACTGAAGCTTTCTTT. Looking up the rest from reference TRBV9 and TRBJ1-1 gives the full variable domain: DSGVTQTPKHLITATGQRVTLRCSPRSGDLSVYWYQQSLDQGLQFLIQYYNGEERAKGNILERFSAQQFPDLHSELNLSSLELGDSALYFCASSASDGPDTEAFFGQGTRLTVV.

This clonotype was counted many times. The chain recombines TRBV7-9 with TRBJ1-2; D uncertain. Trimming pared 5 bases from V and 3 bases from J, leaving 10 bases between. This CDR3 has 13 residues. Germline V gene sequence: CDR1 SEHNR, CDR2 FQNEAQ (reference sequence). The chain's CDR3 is CASSAPSYYGYTF. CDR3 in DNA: TGTGCCAGCAGCGCCCCTTCTTACTATGGCTACACCTTC.

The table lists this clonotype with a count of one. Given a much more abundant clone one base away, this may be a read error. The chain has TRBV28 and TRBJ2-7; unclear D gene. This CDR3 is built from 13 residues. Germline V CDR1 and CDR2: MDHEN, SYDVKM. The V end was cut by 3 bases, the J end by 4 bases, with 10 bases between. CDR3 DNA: TGTGCCAGCAGTTTCTCGGACCCTTACGAGCAGTACTTC. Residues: CASSFSDPYEQYF.

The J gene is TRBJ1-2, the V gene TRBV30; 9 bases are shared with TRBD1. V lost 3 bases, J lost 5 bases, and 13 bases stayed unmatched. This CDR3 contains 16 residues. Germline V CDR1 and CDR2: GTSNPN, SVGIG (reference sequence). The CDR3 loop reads CAWRAPGQGTGYGYTF. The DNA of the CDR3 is TGTGCCTGGAGGGCCCCGGGACAGGGTACGGGGTATGGCTACACCTTC.

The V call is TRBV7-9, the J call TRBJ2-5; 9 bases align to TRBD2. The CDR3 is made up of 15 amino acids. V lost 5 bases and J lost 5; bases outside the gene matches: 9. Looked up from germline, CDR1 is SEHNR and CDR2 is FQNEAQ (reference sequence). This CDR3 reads CASSISGTSPETQYF. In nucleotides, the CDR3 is TGTGCCAGCAGCATATCCGGGACTAGCCCCGAGACCCAGTACTTC.

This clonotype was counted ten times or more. CDR3: CASRQTGEAFF. The CDR3 DNA sequence: TGTGCCAGCAGACAGACAGGGGAAGCTTTCTTT. The rearrangement links TRBV12-3 or TRBV12-4 to TRBJ1-1, with TRBD1 matching 7 bases. The CDR3 is 11 residues long. V lost 6 bases to trimming and J lost 8 bases; unmatched junction nucleotides: 3.

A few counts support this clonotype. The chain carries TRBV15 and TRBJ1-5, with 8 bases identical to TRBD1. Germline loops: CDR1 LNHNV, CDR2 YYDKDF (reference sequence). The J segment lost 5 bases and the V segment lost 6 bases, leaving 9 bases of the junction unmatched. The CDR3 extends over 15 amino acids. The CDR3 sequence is CATSPTGEPHQPQHF. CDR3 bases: TGTGCCACCAGTCCGACAGGGGAACCCCATCAGCCCCAGCATTTT.

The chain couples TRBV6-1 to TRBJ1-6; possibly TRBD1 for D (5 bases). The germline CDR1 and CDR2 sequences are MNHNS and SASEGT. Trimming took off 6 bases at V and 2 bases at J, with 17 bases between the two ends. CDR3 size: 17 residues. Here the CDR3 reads CASSPGRRGTYNSPLHF. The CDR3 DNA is TGTGCCAGCAGCCCGGGACGCCGGGGAACCTATAATTCACCCCTCCACTTT.

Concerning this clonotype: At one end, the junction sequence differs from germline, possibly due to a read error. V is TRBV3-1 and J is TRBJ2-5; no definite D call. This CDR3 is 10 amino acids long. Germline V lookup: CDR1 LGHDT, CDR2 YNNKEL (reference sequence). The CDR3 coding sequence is TGTGCCGGCAGACAAGAGACCCAGTACTTC. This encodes CAGRQETQYF.

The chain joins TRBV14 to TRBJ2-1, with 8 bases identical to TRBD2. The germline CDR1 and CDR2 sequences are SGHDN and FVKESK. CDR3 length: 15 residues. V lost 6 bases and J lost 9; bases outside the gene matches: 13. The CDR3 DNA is TGTGCCAGCAGGGGCGGGAGGCACGACCCGCGTGAGCAGTTCTTC. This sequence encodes CASRGGRHDPREQFF.

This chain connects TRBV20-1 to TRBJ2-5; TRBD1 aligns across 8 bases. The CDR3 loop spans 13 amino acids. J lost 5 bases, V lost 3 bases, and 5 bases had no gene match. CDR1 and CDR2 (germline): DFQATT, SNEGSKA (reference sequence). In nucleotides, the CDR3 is TGCAGTGCTAGCGCAGGGGGCCGGGAGACCCAGTACTTC. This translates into CSASAGGRETQYF.

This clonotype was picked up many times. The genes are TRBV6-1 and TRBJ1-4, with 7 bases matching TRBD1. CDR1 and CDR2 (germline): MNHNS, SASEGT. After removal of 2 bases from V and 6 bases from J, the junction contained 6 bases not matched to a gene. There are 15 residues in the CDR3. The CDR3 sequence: CASSETTGEDEKLFF. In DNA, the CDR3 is TGTGCCAGCAGTGAAACTACAGGGGAGGATGAAAAACTGTTTTTT.

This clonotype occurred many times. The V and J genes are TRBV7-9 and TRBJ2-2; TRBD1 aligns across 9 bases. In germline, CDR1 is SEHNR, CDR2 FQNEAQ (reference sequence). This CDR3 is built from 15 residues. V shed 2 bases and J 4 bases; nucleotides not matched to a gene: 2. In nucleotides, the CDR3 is TGTGCCAGCAGCTTACACAGGGGGCCCACCGGGGAGCTGTTTTTT. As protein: CASSLHRGPTGELFF.

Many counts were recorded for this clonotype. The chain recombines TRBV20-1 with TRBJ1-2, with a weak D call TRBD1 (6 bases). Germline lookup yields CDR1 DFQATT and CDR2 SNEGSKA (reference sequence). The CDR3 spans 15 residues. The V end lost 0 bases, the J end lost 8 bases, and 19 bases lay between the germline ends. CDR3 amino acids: CSAREIQGHGGGYTF. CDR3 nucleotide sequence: TGCAGTGCTAGAGAGATTCAGGGGCACGGTGGAGGCTACACCTTC.